This is a list of T cell receptor beta chains from one sample in a study of breast tumors, draining lymph nodes, adjacent tissues. TCRdb recomputed calls from the multiplex PCR reads with MiXCR, one row per CDR3 protein. Here the sample spans approximately 300,000 distinct CDR3 sequences, around 31% being singletons. The source material was axillary lymph node tissue. Source of these receptors: a female donor with breast cancer. Some clones in this sample may be carry-over from other donors' samples. Each CDR3 is given with its conserved first and last residue. The order of the fields is clone size, D gene, V gene, J gene, CDR3 protein, CDR3 DNA. D genes are given only for firm matches. Some rows have no size entry. The others give once, few or many, or a class for an expanded clone.

.	TRBD2	TRBV10-1	TRBJ2-3	CASSRLAGGEQYF	TGCGCCAGCAGTCGACTAGCGGGAGGAGAGCAGTATTTT
.	.	TRBV29-1	TRBJ1-1	CSAGGGRTYTEAFF	TGCAGCGCGGGGGGGGGCCGGACGTACACTGAAGCTTTCTTT
.	.	TRBV7-2	TRBJ2-1	CASSLVFAGPGNEQFF	TGTGCCAGCAGCTTAGTATTTGCAGGGCCGGGGAATGAGCAGTTCTTC
few	TRBD1	TRBV3-1	TRBJ2-7	CASSQRTGETDEQYF	TGTGCCAGCAGCCAAAGGACAGGGGAAACTGACGAGCAGTACTTC
many	.	TRBV7-2	TRBJ2-1	CASSLAAVRRAHGNEQFF	TGTGCCAGCAGCTTAGCCGCGGTTCGGCGGGCGCACGGCAATGAGCAGTTCTTC
.	TRBD2	TRBV4-1	TRBJ2-5	CASSQPTSGRFIISETQYF	TGCGCCAGCAGCCAACCCACAAGCGGGAGGTTTATTATCTCAGAGACCCAGTACTTC
many	TRBD2	TRBV10-3	TRBJ2-1	CAISEAVTSGGYNEQFF	TGTGCCATCAGTGAGGCAGTGACTAGCGGGGGATACAATGAGCAGTTCTTC
many	.	TRBV19	TRBJ2-1	CASSHQIDNEQFF	TGTGCCAGTAGCCATCAGATCGACAATGAGCAGTTCTTC
many	TRBD1	TRBV6-2/TRBV6-3	TRBJ2-6	CATRTGSAGANVLTF	TGTGCCACCCGGACAGGGTCGGCTGGGGCCAACGTCCTGACTTTC
.	.	TRBV10-3	TRBJ2-3	CAITDGSTDTQYF	TGTGCCATCACGGACGGAAGCACAGATACGCAGTATTTT
.	.	TRBV27	TRBJ2-7	CASSRGGINYEQYF	TGTGCCAGCAGTAGAGGGGGGATCAACTACGAGCAGTACTTC
many	.	TRBV6-6	TRBJ2-3	CASTKWPGRGDTQYF	TGTGCCAGCACCAAGTGGCCGGGCCGCGGAGATACGCAGTATTTT
few	TRBD2	TRBV30	TRBJ2-1	CAQNPAGGTEQFF	TGTGCCCAGAACCCGGCGGGAGGGACAGAGCAGTTCTTC
.	.	TRBV12-3/TRBV12-4	TRBJ1-3	CASSFRPQGPDSGNTIYF	TGTGCCAGCAGTTTCCGACCTCAGGGACCCGACTCTGGAAACACCATATATTTT
few	.	TRBV20-1	TRBJ2-1	CSAQNPARVSHNEQFF	TGCAGTGCGCAAAACCCTGCCAGGGTATCGCACAATGAGCAGTTCTTC
many	TRBD1	TRBV20-1	TRBJ2-7	CSALGGQVYYEQYF	TGCAGTGCGCTTGGGGGACAGGTATACTACGAGCAGTACTTC
many	TRBD2	TRBV7-3	TRBJ2-1	CASSQAISGRGSYNEQFF	TGTGCCAGCAGCCAAGCAATAAGTGGGAGGGGCTCCTACAATGAGCAGTTCTTC
many	TRBD1	TRBV20-1	TRBJ2-7	CSATRQGSYEQYF	TGCAGTGCTACCCGACAGGGATCCTACGAGCAGTACTTC
.	.	TRBV5-8	TRBJ2-7	CASSLQRAPYEQYF	TGTGCCAGCAGCTTGCAGAGGGCCCCCTACGAGCAGTACTTC
many	.	TRBV7-2	TRBJ2-3	CASSLAEGGTQYF	TGTGCCAGCAGCTTAGCCGAAGGCGGTACGCAGTATTTT
once	.	TRBV4-2	TRBJ1-3	CASGQAPYSGNTIYF	TGTGCCAGCGGCCAAGCCCCTTACTCTGGAAACACCATATATTTT
few	.	TRBV3-1	TRBJ1-2	CASSYRRGYTF	TGTGCCAGCAGCTATCGAAGAGGCTACACCTTC
many	TRBD1	TRBV2	TRBJ2-1	CASNTRTGNEQFF	TGTGCCAGCAACACAAGGACAGGGAATGAGCAGTTCTTC
.	TRBD2	TRBV5-6	TRBJ2-3	CASSAGTSGPSTDTQYF	TGTGCCAGCAGCGCCGGGACTAGCGGCCCTAGCACAGATACGCAGTATTTT
many	TRBD2	TRBV20-1	TRBJ2-7	CSASPRTGGPQYEQYF	TGCAGTGCTAGCCCCCGGACGGGAGGGCCTCAGTACGAGCAGTACTTC
.	TRBD2	TRBV7-9	TRBJ2-3	CASSLTSGVTYNEQYF	TGTGCCAGCAGCTTAACTAGCGGGGTGACCTACAATGAGCAGTATTTT
few	TRBD2	TRBV6-5	TRBJ2-1	CASSQGLAGGSPNNEQFF	TGTGCCAGCAGTCAGGGACTAGCGGGAGGCTCACCCAACAATGAGCAGTTCTTC
many	.	TRBV19	TRBJ2-3	CASKRGSGDTDTQYF	TGTGCCAGTAAAAGGGGGAGTGGAGACACAGATACGCAGTATTTT